The present T cell receptor (beta chain) was sequenced within a study of blood T cells in healthy people across ages (dated by TCRdb to 2015 to 2017). For context, the study as a whole: In model experiments, roughly one uniquely barcoded TCR beta cDNA molecule per two T cells was captured by template switching. The study measured age-related changes in TCR beta repertoire diversity using deep sequencing normalized with unique cDNA molecular identifiers. Four age groups were formed from the donors: young (average approximately 17 years), middle-aged (approximately 40), aged (62) and long-lived (82). To avoid experimental bias, donors of different ages were spread randomly across the sequencing lanes. Two additional independent replicas of 1 million unique cDNA reads from the same blood draw were analyzed for two donors (one aged 18 to 29 and one aged 80 or older).

What the work shows at the level of the full study, not this receptor alone: Because donor CMV infection status was unknown, age-related changes in expanded clonotypes were potentially confounded. As age increased, observed TCR beta diversity per million T cells dropped in a roughly linear way, and a significant reduction was already evident by age roughly 40. There was a strong correlation between observed TCR beta diversity and the percentage of naive T cells measured by flow cytometry. Estimates of total diversity from one million sequenced T cells were regarded as lower bounds and underestimates. Compared with the aged group, more naive CD4+ T cells, fewer expanded clones and increased TCR diversity were shown by the long-lived group, suggesting age selection. Since profiling was done on bulk unsorted PBMCs, naive and antigen-experienced compartments could not be conclusively compared.

A single count supports this clonotype. Its antigen is unknown. A read error may be the cause here, since a much bigger clone is one base away. The donors were some 39 Caucasian individuals from Russia, aged roughly 6 to 100 years, who were systemically healthy. Each donor gave roughly 11 milliliters of peripheral blood, drawn into EDTA-treated Vacutainer tubes. Ficoll-Paque density-gradient centrifugation was used to isolate PBMCs, with at least 7 million per sample. Trizol reagent was used to extract total RNA from the PBMCs, yielding at least 5 micrograms per sample. The percentages of naive CD45RAhigh/CD27high T cells were determined by flow cytometry on a PBMC aliquot from every donor. CDR1 is given as MNHEY and CDR2 as SVGAGI, both from the germline V gene. From the cysteine through the phenylalanine, the CDR3 covers 15 amino acids. The kept DNA is CDR3 alone, 45 bases in frame from the first base.

The library was built by means of 5' RACE. A second roughly 7 to 11 cycle PCR used a sample-barcoded 5' primer and a J-beta primer mix. A template-switch 5' adaptor carrying 12 random nucleotides introduced a unique molecular identifier onto each TCR beta cDNA molecule. Each sample yielded at least 2.5 million CDR3-containing paired-end reads. All of the RNA was converted into first-strand cDNA using the Mint cDNA synthesis kit, with a TRBC-specific oligonucleotide serving as the primer. Following uracil-DNA glycosylase treatment, a first 18-cycle PCR with universal primers M1SS and BC2_uni_R was performed on all cDNA. Processing in the source paper ran as follows. For normalization, 1 million high-quality reads, each with a distinct molecular identifier, were randomly selected from each sample. Reads sharing molecular identifiers were discarded rather than binned into consensus sequences. MiTCR, set to a Q25 quality threshold and the strictest error-elimination algorithm, was used for CDR3 identification, clonotype clustering and error correction. A nonparametric unseen species model with Euler transformation was used to estimate lower-bound total TCR beta diversity. TCRdb itself trimmed the public reads at Q25 with fastp, ran MiXCR and retained productive beta chains. Rows matching on CDR3 protein sequence are summarized as one entry with the most common DNA and genes. The V and J calls were not made by the authors but by TCRdb's processing. The sample has around 1,900,000 distinct CDR3 sequences on record, 39% of them singletons. Clones ranked in the top ten supply around 23% of the sample.

Sequenced material: blood. The chain was built from TRBV6-5 and TRBJ2-3; TRBD2 matches 13 bases in the middle. The TCR comes from a human donor in good health. The DNA sequence reads TGTGCCGGCAGCCAGACTAGCGGGGGGTACGATACGCAGTATTTT. Translated, it reads CAGSQTSGGYDTQYF.